Below, 28 T cell receptor beta chains from the same sample are listed, as sequenced in a study of vaccination effects on CD4 cells after COVID-19. What these receptors recognize is not known. Ahead of sequencing, the ViraFEST assay grew antigen-specific CD4+ T cells using viral peptide pools. Subsequent to roughly 10 days of culture, CD4+ T cells were isolated. The person had PCR-confirmed SARS-CoV-2 infection between March and December 2020. The assay was immunoSEQ multiplex PCR, and TCRdb's table has in-frame clones only and misses some. There are 30,000 to 45,000 clones in the sample; about three quarters occur only once, and about 18% lies in the top ten. The sample consisted of CD4+ T cells from PBMCs cultured with HCoV-NL63 spike peptides, taken before COVID-19 vaccination. The origin of the receptors is a human donor who had a prior SARS-CoV-2 infection.

J is TRBJ2-5 and V is TRBV2, with D hard to call. V shed 3 bases and J shed 5 bases, with 13 bases lying between them. The germline CDR1 and CDR2 sequences are SNHLY and FYNNEI. The CDR3 runs 14 residues. The CDR3: CASSEIPGYETQYF. As DNA, the CDR3 is TGTGCCAGCAGTGAGATCCCAGGATACGAGACCCAGTACTTC.

This clone was recorded once. V and J are TRBV10-3 and TRBJ2-4; D is undetermined. V lost 6 bases, J lost 8 bases, and 8 bases lay in between. Looked up from germline, CDR1 is ENHRY and CDR2 is SYGVKD. The CDR3 consists of 11 residues. The DNA for the CDR3 is TGTGCCATCAGCGTGGACGACATTCAGTACTTC. It is translated as CAISVDDIQYF.

The chain couples TRBV7-2 to TRBJ1-5, with 9 bases aligning to TRBD1. V lost 3 bases, J lost 6 bases, and 12 bases stayed unmatched. The CDR3 runs to 17 residues. Germline lookup yields CDR1 SGHTA and CDR2 FQGNSA. CDR3 in amino acids: CASSLSGGTGIFQPQHF. The CDR3 coding sequence is TGTGCCAGCAGCTTGAGTGGCGGGACAGGGATTTTTCAGCCCCAGCATTTT.

The chain links TRBV7-2 to TRBJ2-3, with 9 bases that match TRBD2. Looked up from germline, CDR1 is SGHTA and CDR2 is FQGNSA. The ends lost 8 bases at V and 8 bases at J; junction bases unmatched: 17. The CDR3 has 16 amino acids. CDR3 region: CASGQSSRGGRGTQYF. CDR3 nucleotide sequence: TGTGCCAGCGGACAGTCCTCGCGGGGGGGCCGGGGTACGCAGTATTTT.

This chain links TRBV29-1 with TRBJ2-1, with D maybe TRBD1 (8 bases). Trimming left V 7 bases short and J 7 bases short, with 14 bases between. This CDR3 is built from 12 residues. Germline V gives CDR1 SQVTM, CDR2 ANQGSEA. The CDR3 DNA reads as TGCAGCGGTGGACAGGGAGGGAATGAGCAGTTCTTC. Its protein is CSGGQGGNEQFF.

The chain employs TRBV5-4 and TRBJ2-2, with D uncertain. Germline V CDR1 and CDR2: SGHNT, YYREEE (reference sequence). The V end was cut by 1 base, the J end by 1 base, with 8 bases between. The CDR3 runs to 15 residues. The CDR3 coding sequence is TGTGCCAGCAGCTTGTCGGTCGGGAACACCGGGGAGCTGTTTTTT. As protein: CASSLSVGNTGELFF.

This chain links TRBV13 with TRBJ1-1; unclear D gene. Per germline, CDR1 PRHDT and CDR2 FYEKMQ (reference sequence). The CDR3 is made up of 14 amino acids. V lost 4 bases to trimming and J lost 6 bases, with 15 bases between them. For the CDR3, the DNA is TGTGCCAGCAGCTACGACCCATCGAGCGCTGAAGCTTTCTTT. Amino acids: CASSYDPSSAEAFF.

This clone was seen a single time. This chain connects TRBV4-1 to TRBJ2-5; 9 bases fit TRBD2. This CDR3 contains 15 residues. CDR1 and CDR2 (germline): MGHRA, YSYEKL. V lost 4 bases, J lost 5 bases, and 8 bases stayed unmatched. The chain's CDR3 is CASSLAGASGETQYF. CDR3 DNA sequence: TGCGCCAGCAGCCTAGCGGGAGCAAGTGGGGAGACCCAGTACTTC.

The CDR3 here is CASSLAGAELFF. The CDR3 bases are TGTGCCAGCAGCTTAGCTGGAGCGGAGCTGTTTTTT. The chain carries TRBV11-2 and TRBJ2-2, with D hard to call. CDR1 and CDR2 (germline): SGHAT, FQNNGV. V was trimmed by 1 base and J by 10 bases, leaving 7 bases between them. This CDR3 comprises 12 residues.

The chain combines TRBV15 with TRBJ1-2, with TRBD1 as a possible D gene (6 bases). Looked up from germline, CDR1 is LNHNV and CDR2 is YYDKDF (reference sequence). The CDR3 consists of 15 residues. The V end was cut by 0 bases, the J end by 5 bases, with 13 bases between. CDR3 in amino acids: CATSRDAGRGYGYTF. CDR3 bases: TGTGCCACCAGCAGAGATGCTGGCAGGGGATATGGCTACACCTTC. Together with reference TRBV15 and TRBJ1-2, the CDR3 gives the full variable domain: DAMVIQNPRYQVTQFGKPVTLSCSQTLNHNVMYWYQQKSSQAPKLLFHYYDKDFNNEADTPDNFQSRRPNTSFCFLDIRSPGLGDTAMYLCATSRDAGRGYGYTFGSGTRLTVV.

This clone appeared a few times. The CDR3 DNA reads TGTGCCAGCAGCCCCATGCCCTCGATTTCCTACGAGCAGTACTTC. It specifies CASSPMPSISYEQYF. The chain joins TRBV2 to TRBJ2-7; D unresolved. The CDR3 sequence is 15 residues long. V lost 6 bases, J lost 1 base, and 16 bases lay in between. Germline-derived CDR1 and CDR2 are SNHLY and FYNNEI.

The chain joins TRBV5-6 to TRBJ2-5; 7 nucleotides match TRBD1. CDR1 and CDR2 from the germline V gene are SGHDT and YYEEEE. The CDR3 consists of 13 residues. The V and J ends lost 7 bases and 4 bases, in that order; junction bases with no gene match: 7. The CDR3 nucleotides are TGTGCCAGCTTGCGGACAGGAATAGAGACCCAGTACTTC. Translating gives CASLRTGIETQYF.

This clone has only one observation. At one boundary the junction diverges from the germline segment, which might be a read error. The genes are TRBV7-7 and TRBJ2-1, with TRBD2 as a possible D gene (6 bases). The germline CDR1 and CDR2 sequences are SSHAT and FNYEAQ (reference sequence). The CDR3 consists of 13 residues. The CDR3: CASSSGLKNEQFF. In DNA form, the CDR3 reads TGTGCTAGCAGCTCGGGACTTAAAAATGAGCAGTTCTTC.

V and J are TRBV19 and TRBJ2-5; D assignment may be TRBD1 or TRBD2 (5 bases each). CDR3 size: 12 residues. V was pared by 8 bases and J by 1 base, with 8 bases between. Germline V gene data show CDR1 as LNHDA and CDR2 as SQIVND (reference sequence). CDR3 region: CASSGTQETQYF. The CDR3 coding sequence is TGTGCCAGTTCCGGGACCCAAGAGACCCAGTACTTC.

CDR3 DNA sequence: TGCAGTGCTAGTAATCCGAGACAGACTCAAGAGACCCAGTACTTC. Amino acid sequence: CSASNPRQTQETQYF. V usage is TRBV20-1 and J usage is TRBJ2-5; D possibly corresponds to TRBD1 (5 bases). This CDR3 spans 15 amino acids. The V gene's germline CDR1 is DFQATT and CDR2 SNEGSKA (reference sequence). The V end was cut by 3 bases, the J end by 2 bases, with 16 bases between.

This chain links TRBV5-4 with TRBJ2-6; 7 bases are shared with TRBD1. This CDR3 is built from 17 residues. Trimming removed 2 bases from V and 0 bases from J; junction bases left unmatched: 5. Germline loops: CDR1 SGHNT, CDR2 YYREEE (reference sequence). Here the CDR3 reads CASSFPGQSSGANVLTF. The CDR3 coding sequence is TGTGCCAGCAGCTTTCCGGGACAGAGCTCTGGGGCCAACGTCCTGACTTTC. Full variable domain (outside the CDR3, taken from reference TRBV5-4 and TRBJ2-6): ETGVTQSPTHLIKTRGQQVTLRCSSQSGHNTVSWYQQALGQGPQFIFQYYREEENGRGNFPPRFSGLQFPNYSSELNVNALELDDSALYLCASSFPGQSSGANVLTFGAGSRLTVL.

The chain recombines TRBV6-2 or TRBV6-3 with TRBJ2-2, with 10 positions matching TRBD2. Trimming cost V 0 bases and J 2 bases; bases outside gene matches: 9. Germline assignment: CDR1 MNHEY and CDR2 SVGEGT. The CDR3 contains 19 residues. CDR3 amino acids: CASSYSSSGSRPNTGELFF. DNA of the CDR3: TGTGCCAGCAGTTACTCGTCTAGCGGGAGCCGTCCAAACACCGGGGAGCTGTTTTTT.

The J gene is TRBJ2-1, the V gene TRBV19; 8 bases line up with TRBD1. CDR1 is LNHDA and CDR2 is SQIVND in the germline V gene (reference sequence). Unmatched junction bases numbered 5, after V lost 9 bases and J lost 4 bases. The CDR3 runs 13 residues. CDR3: CASGQGGYNEQFF. The DNA for the CDR3 is TGTGCCAGCGGACAGGGTGGGTACAATGAGCAGTTCTTC.

This clone was counted only a few times. The rearrangement uses TRBV7-3 and TRBJ2-2; no reliable D call. With 0 bases removed from V and 5 bases from J, the gap between germline ends came to 7 bases. Germline CDR1 is SGHTA and CDR2 is FQGTGA. The CDR3 extends over 14 amino acids. The CDR3 here is CASSLTPQTGELFF. The CDR3 DNA follows: TGTGCCAGCAGCTTAACCCCTCAGACCGGGGAGCTGTTTTTT.

This chain uses TRBV7-3 with TRBJ1-1; D is ambiguous. Germline assignment: CDR1 SGHTA and CDR2 FQGTGA. Trimming took off 2 bases at V and 0 bases at J, with 7 bases between the two ends. The CDR3 totals 14 residues. CDR3 loop: CASSLLGLNTEAFF. In DNA, the CDR3 is TGTGCCAGCAGCTTACTGGGGTTGAACACTGAAGCTTTCTTT.

The J gene is TRBJ2-5, the V gene TRBV9, with 7 bases aligning to TRBD2. Germline V gene data show CDR1 as SGDLS and CDR2 as YYNGEE. With V trimmed by 4 bases and J by 1 base, 4 bases remained unmatched. The CDR3 has 14 residues. The CDR3 DNA sequence: TGTGCCAGCAGCAAAGGGAGGGTCCAAGAGACCCAGTACTTC. It specifies CASSKGRVQETQYF.

This chain uses TRBV20-1 with TRBJ1-1; TRBD1 aligns across 8 bases. J lost 4 bases, V lost 3 bases, and 7 bases had no gene match. The CDR3 has 14 amino acids. Germline V gene data show CDR1 as DFQATT and CDR2 as SNEGSKA (reference sequence). The CDR3 sequence is CSASFQGAGTEAFF. The CDR3 nucleotides are TGCAGTGCTAGTTTTCAGGGGGCAGGCACTGAAGCTTTCTTT.

This clone was counted between two and nine times. The chain joins TRBV3-1 (or the pseudogene TRBV3-2) to TRBJ1-5, with a weak D call TRBD1 (5 bases). CDR1 and CDR2 from the germline V gene are LGHDT and YNNKEL (reference sequence). The V and J ends lost 1 base and 5 bases respectively, with 9 bases between them. The CDR3 is made up of 14 amino acids. The CDR3 sequence is CASSQASGDQPQHF. In DNA form, the CDR3 reads TGTGCCAGCAGCCAAGCTTCGGGGGATCAGCCCCAGCATTTT.

The CDR3 DNA reads as TGTGCCAGCAGCCAAGATGAGCGGGGAGCCACAGATACGCAGTATTTT. Translation: CASSQDERGATDTQYF. V usage is TRBV3-1 (or the pseudogene TRBV3-2) and J usage is TRBJ2-3, with 7 bases matching TRBD2. The CDR3 runs to 16 residues. Germline loops: CDR1 LGHDT, CDR2 YNNKEL (reference sequence). Trimming took 0 bases from V and 2 from J; bases not matched to a gene: 5.

The J gene is TRBJ1-6, the V gene TRBV3-1 (or the pseudogene TRBV3-2), with D tentatively TRBD1 (6 bases). CDR3 length: 17 residues. Germline V gene data show CDR1 as LGHDT and CDR2 as YNNKEL (reference sequence). Trimming removed 4 bases from V and 7 bases from J, with 20 bases in between. CDR3 residues: CASSPGDTPRENSPLHF. The CDR3 nucleotides read TGTGCCAGCAGCCCCGGGGACACACCAAGGGAAAATTCACCCCTCCACTTT.

The chain employs TRBV6-5 and TRBJ1-5; weak D call: TRBD1 (5 bases). The CDR3 consists of 14 residues. V was trimmed by 6 bases and J by 6 bases, leaving 15 bases between them. Per the germline V gene, CDR1 is MNHEY and CDR2 is SVGAGI. CDR3: CASRTGTPGQPQHF. The CDR3 nucleotides read TGTGCCAGCAGGACCGGGACTCCGGGTCAGCCCCAGCATTTT.

This clone was seen a handful of times. This chain connects TRBV18 to TRBJ2-7; D is unclear. The CDR3 is made up of 15 amino acids. Germline V gene lookup returns CDR1 KGHSH and CDR2 LQKENI. V gave up 1 base and J gave up 0 bases, with 10 bases separating them. The CDR3 region is CASSPLSAGSYEQYF. CDR3 nucleotides: TGTGCCAGCTCACCACTATCCGCAGGCTCCTACGAGCAGTACTTC.

The V and J genes are TRBV7-9 and TRBJ2-2; D possibly uses TRBD1 or TRBD2 (5 bases each). With 7 bases removed from V and 8 bases from J, the gap between germline ends came to 17 bases. The CDR3 sequence is 14 residues long. Germline lookup yields CDR1 SEHNR and CDR2 FQNEAQ (reference sequence). The CDR3 here is CASTPRGLSGELFF. The CDR3 coding sequence is TGTGCCAGCACCCCCCGGGGCCTTTCTGGGGAGCTGTTTTTT.